A selection of T cell receptor beta chains follows, all from one sample in a study of early T cells in non-severe SARS-CoV-2 infection. In TCRdb, the 5' RACE reads were re-called with MiXCR into one record per CDR3 protein. The sample includes approximately 28,000 distinct CDR3 sequences, approximately 6.6% of them seen just once. The sequencing used whole blood, collected at baseline. The receptors derive from an adult who was a healthcare worker with PCR-confirmed SARS-CoV-2 infection or an uninfected control (not recorded which). The CDR3 runs from the conserved cysteine through the conserved F or W. The order of the fields is CDR3 length, V gene, clone size, D gene, CDR3 protein. D genes are given only for firm matches. Clone size appears in some rows only: once, few, many, or a class for an expanded clone.

len: 14
v_gene: TRBV9
abundance: many
d_gene: .
CDR3aa: CASSAQRRGEEQFF

len: 15
v_gene: TRBV3-1
abundance: many
d_gene: .
CDR3aa: CASSYASFRYNEQFF

len: 13
v_gene: TRBV29-1
abundance: many
d_gene: .
CDR3aa: CSVEPSAGDEQYF

len: 14
v_gene: TRBV9
abundance: many
d_gene: .
CDR3aa: CASALSGSTDTQYF

len: 16
v_gene: TRBV11-2
abundance: .
d_gene: .
CDR3aa: CASSLRPGGLQETQYF

len: 16
v_gene: TRBV3-1
abundance: few
d_gene: TRBD2
CDR3aa: CASSQNSGLYQETQYF

len: 15
v_gene: TRBV7-2
abundance: few
d_gene: .
CDR3aa: CASSLAGVNTGELFF

len: 13
v_gene: TRBV6-2/TRBV6-3
abundance: many
d_gene: .
CDR3aa: CATLLSGANVLTF

len: 17
v_gene: TRBV6-6
abundance: .
d_gene: TRBD1
CDR3aa: CASSYLPRTGVNEKLFF

len: 13
v_gene: TRBV3-1
abundance: many
d_gene: .
CDR3aa: CASSFGSTDTQYF

len: 14
v_gene: TRBV9
abundance: .
d_gene: TRBD1
CDR3aa: CASSVGTGTGGYTF

len: 14
v_gene: TRBV6-2/TRBV6-3
abundance: many
d_gene: .
CDR3aa: CASSYRQLNYGYTF

len: 15
v_gene: TRBV13
abundance: many
d_gene: TRBD1
CDR3aa: CASSTQGARNYGYTF

len: 14
v_gene: TRBV7-2
abundance: many
d_gene: TRBD1
CDR3aa: CASSQGGQRSPLHF

len: 14
v_gene: TRBV6-2/TRBV6-3
abundance: many
d_gene: .
CDR3aa: CASSYSSREGGAFF

len: 15
v_gene: TRBV4-3
abundance: few
d_gene: TRBD1
CDR3aa: CASSSGTGAVNEQFF

len: 17
v_gene: TRBV4-1
abundance: .
d_gene: TRBD1
CDR3aa: CASSRDEQGAKNEKLFF

len: 15
v_gene: TRBV4-1
abundance: many
d_gene: .
CDR3aa: CASSQAGRLEYGYTF

len: 12
v_gene: TRBV7-2
abundance: .
d_gene: TRBD1
CDR3aa: CASSSGGTEASF

len: 17
v_gene: TRBV20-1
abundance: many
d_gene: TRBD1
CDR3aa: CSARGQEIFKNSYEQYF

len: 13
v_gene: TRBV10-3
abundance: .
d_gene: TRBD2
CDR3aa: CAISDGLVETQYF

len: 13
v_gene: TRBV12-3/TRBV12-4
abundance: few
d_gene: .
CDR3aa: CASRSGVDEKLFF

len: 15
v_gene: TRBV12-3/TRBV12-4
abundance: many
d_gene: TRBD2
CDR3aa: CASSLGGRRSGELFF

len: 15
v_gene: TRBV9
abundance: many
d_gene: .
CDR3aa: CASSVDHRDNEKLFF

len: 15
v_gene: TRBV10-3
abundance: many
d_gene: .
CDR3aa: CAISELDGENYGYTF

len: 17
v_gene: TRBV6-6
abundance: many
d_gene: .
CDR3aa: CASSFTLGEGSKNIQYF

len: 14
v_gene: TRBV5-6
abundance: few
d_gene: .
CDR3aa: CASSFFEGGRGAFF

len: 17
v_gene: TRBV4-2
abundance: many
d_gene: .
CDR3aa: CASSQDQTLFSDNEQFF

len: 13
v_gene: TRBV7-2
abundance: few
d_gene: .
CDR3aa: CASSLVGHATQYF

len: 15
v_gene: TRBV10-3
abundance: .
d_gene: .
CDR3aa: CAISESGTKTNTQYF

len: 13
v_gene: TRBV20-1
abundance: many
d_gene: TRBD1
CDR3aa: CSATGTATYEQYF

len: 18
v_gene: TRBV12-3/TRBV12-4
abundance: medium-sized
d_gene: TRBD2
CDR3aa: CASSPGTSGGSYTYEQYF

len: 16
v_gene: TRBV12-3/TRBV12-4
abundance: many
d_gene: TRBD2
CDR3aa: CASSIRLAGVTDTQYF

len: 14
v_gene: TRBV2
abundance: .
d_gene: TRBD1
CDR3aa: CASRATGEAGELFF

len: 15
v_gene: TRBV20-1
abundance: many
d_gene: TRBD2
CDR3aa: CSATRLAGATGELFF

len: 13
v_gene: TRBV19
abundance: few
d_gene: .
CDR3aa: CASTHGAFNEQFF